One and the same sample provided the 19 T cell receptor beta chains below, sequenced in a study of T-cell reconstitution after alpha-beta-depleted transplantation in children. Unique molecular identifiers were incorporated into the prepared TCRbeta library. TCRdb called the PCR reads again in MiXCR, with one record for every CDR3 protein. The data hold some 840,000 distinct CDR3 sequences, with 16% observed a single time. Sequencing was performed on PBMCs, mostly from graft donor cells, taken 360 days after TCRalphabeta/CD19-depleted stem cell transplant. Receptor source: a male patient younger than 18 who had a stem cell transplant for acute lymphoblastic leukemia, so the T cells may come from the graft donor.

V usage is TRBV12-5 and J usage is TRBJ2-5; 9 bases line up with TRBD2. Germline CDR1 reads LGHNT; CDR2 reads FRNRAP. V was clipped by 1 base and J by 1 base; unmatched bases: 4. The CDR3 runs 16 residues. The CDR3 sequence: CASGLGLAGIQETQYF. The CDR3 DNA is TGTGCTAGTGGTTTGGGGCTAGCGGGAATCCAAGAGACCCAGTACTTC.

This clonotype was seen more than once but under ten times. The chain carries TRBV7-6 and TRBJ2-5; tentative D call: TRBD1 (5 bases). CDR1 and CDR2 (germline): SGHVS, FNYEAQ. Trimming took off 2 bases at V and 0 bases at J, with 16 bases between the two ends. This CDR3 comprises 17 residues. CDR3 protein: CASSLSAATANQETQYF. CDR3 sequence (DNA): TGTGCCAGCAGCTTATCTGCAGCGACAGCCAACCAAGAGACCCAGTACTTC.

The table lists this clonotype with many counts. This sequence joins TRBV27 and TRBJ2-7; possibly TRBD2 for D (5 bases). CDR1 is MNHEY and CDR2 is SMNVEV in the germline V gene (reference sequence). This CDR3 has 15 amino acids. V was clipped by 2 bases and J by 2 bases, with 13 bases between them. The CDR3 DNA reads as TGTGCCAGCAGTTTAAGGAACGGAGGTCCCTACGAGCAGTACTTC. It yields the protein CASSLRNGGPYEQYF.

The chain has TRBV5-1 and TRBJ2-7; TRBD2 matches 9 bases. Trimming cost V 1 base and J 0 bases; bases outside gene matches: 2. This CDR3 region has 15 residues. Germline values: CDR1 SGHRS, CDR2 YFSETQ. CDR3 in DNA: TGCGCCAGCAGCTTGATGCGGGAGGGCTCCTACGAGCAGTACTTC. This encodes CASSLMREGSYEQYF.

This clonotype was counted between two and nine times. This chain connects TRBV3-1 to TRBJ2-1; 16 positions match TRBD2. Per the germline V gene, CDR1 is LGHDT and CDR2 is YNNKEL (reference sequence). The CDR3 totals 15 residues. The junction had 2 bases not matched to a gene; V was cut back by 3 bases and J by 9 bases. CDR3 sequence: CASSQGTSGRVEQFF. CDR3 DNA: TGTGCCAGCAGCCAGGGGACTAGCGGGAGGGTTGAGCAGTTCTTC.

This clonotype was seen many times. The chain carries TRBV24-1 and TRBJ2-1, with D perhaps being TRBD1 or TRBD2 (6 bases each). V was cut by 0 bases and J by 0 bases, with 8 bases left in between. CDR1 and CDR2 from the germline V gene are KGHDR and SFDVKD. The CDR3 contains 16 residues. The CDR3 DNA reads as TGTGCCACCAGTGATTTGGGAGGGGGCTCCTACAATGAGCAGTTCTTC. It codes for CATSDLGGGSYNEQFF.

Here the CDR3 DNA reads TGTGCCATGGGGAGCGGGATCACAGATACGCAGTATTTT. Translating it yields CAMGSGITDTQYF. The rearrangement links TRBV10-3 to TRBJ2-3, with 7 positions matching TRBD2. Looked up from germline, CDR1 is ENHRY and CDR2 is SYGVKD. V trimming: 9 bases; J trimming: 2 bases; junction bases outside the gene matches: 5. This CDR3 is built from 13 residues.

V gene TRBV4-1 combines with J gene TRBJ2-7, with D tentatively TRBD2 (6 bases). V shed 0 bases and J shed 4 bases, with 13 bases lying between them. Per the germline V gene, CDR1 is MGHRA and CDR2 is YSYEKL. The CDR3 has 15 residues. As DNA, the CDR3 is TGCGCCAGCAGCCAAGAGACTAGGAGGTTTTACGAGCAGTACTTC. Amino acids: CASSQETRRFYEQYF.

The table lists this clonotype with a few counts. The chain recombines TRBV4-1 with TRBJ2-4, with 8 bases identical to TRBD2. The CDR3 is made up of 17 amino acids. V shed 2 bases, J shed 0 bases, and the junction held 6 bases outside the gene matches. Germline CDR1 and CDR2: MGHRA and YSYEKL. This CDR3 reads CASSQSGLAAAKNIQYF. Written as DNA, the CDR3 is TGCGCCAGCAGCCAATCCGGACTAGCTGCAGCCAAAAACATTCAGTACTTC.

The CDR3 protein is CASSPEGPPFTSSGANVLTF. The CDR3 coding sequence is TGTGCCAGCAGTCCGGAGGGCCCCCCCTTCACCAGCTCTGGGGCCAACGTCCTGACTTTC. This chain joins TRBV6-4 and TRBJ2-6; perhaps TRBD2 as D (6 bases). V shed 5 bases and J shed 0 bases, with 23 bases lying between them. Germline CDR1 MRHNA, CDR2 SNTAGT. The CDR3 has 20 amino acids.

This chain links TRBV27 with TRBJ2-7, with 10 bases aligning to TRBD2. Germline V gives CDR1 MNHEY, CDR2 SMNVEV (reference sequence). The V gene end was trimmed by 3 bases and the J gene end by 3 bases; junction bases not matched to a gene: 5. The CDR3 spans 15 residues. The CDR3 nucleotides are TGTGCCAGCAGTTTCTCTTGGACTAGCGGCTACGAGCAGTACTTC. This translates into CASSFSWTSGYEQYF.

This clonotype was observed a few times. V gene TRBV7-9 combines with J gene TRBJ2-2; 7 bases agree with TRBD2. With 1 base clipped from V and 4 bases from J, the junction kept 6 bases outside the gene matches. The CDR3 is made up of 16 amino acids. CDR1 SEHNR and CDR2 FQNEAQ come from the germline V gene (reference sequence). CDR3: CASSLVRRETTGELFF. The CDR3 bases are TGTGCCAGCAGCTTAGTTCGGCGGGAGACCACCGGGGAGCTGTTTTTT.

This clonotype turned up a few times. The chain carries TRBV12-3 or TRBV12-4 and TRBJ2-7; 8 bases align to TRBD1. This CDR3 contains 13 residues. Unmatched junction bases numbered 4, after V lost 6 bases and J lost 3 bases. The CDR3 coding sequence is TGTGCCAGCAGGCACACAGGGGGCTACGAGCAGTACTTC. Its translation: CASRHTGGYEQYF.

This clonotype came up many times. V gene TRBV13 combines with J gene TRBJ1-1; D is possibly TRBD1 (6 bases). The V gene lost 4 bases and the J gene lost 6 bases, with 18 bases spanning the gap. This CDR3 comprises 15 residues. CDR1 is PRHDT, CDR2 FYEKMQ, per germline (reference sequence). The CDR3 sequence: CASSSNRALLSEAFF. The CDR3 region has the DNA TGTGCCAGCAGCTCCAACAGGGCGCTGCTTTCTGAAGCTTTCTTT. Supplemented by reference TRBV13 and TRBJ1-1, the full variable domain reads AAGVIQSPRHLIKEKRETATLKCYPIPRHDTVYWYQQGPGQDPQFLISFYEKMQSDKGSIPDRFSAQQFSDYHSELNMSSLELGDSALYFCASSSNRALLSEAFFGQGTRLTVV.

The gene calls are TRBV27 and TRBJ1-5, with D perhaps matching TRBD1 (5 bases). Trimming cost V 5 bases and J 9 bases, with 20 bases left between them. This CDR3 is built from 15 residues. Germline-derived CDR1 and CDR2 are MNHEY and SMNVEV (reference sequence). CDR3 residues: CASSPRTLGSGPQHF. DNA for the CDR3: TGTGCCAGCAGTCCAAGGACACTGGGCAGTGGGCCCCAGCATTTT.

This clonotype has only a few counts. The rearrangement joins TRBV20-1 to TRBJ2-5; D unresolved. V gave up 1 base and J gave up 2 bases, with 5 bases separating them. Germline V gene sequence: CDR1 DFQATT, CDR2 SNEGSKA (reference sequence). CDR3 size: 12 residues. CDR3: CSARALQETQYF. The CDR3 DNA sequence: TGCAGTGCTAGAGCTTTGCAAGAGACCCAGTACTTC.

V gene TRBV5-1 combines with J gene TRBJ2-1, with 8 bases matching TRBD2. After removal of 4 bases from V and 8 bases from J, the junction contained 14 bases not matched to a gene. Germline CDR1 SGHRS, CDR2 YFSETQ. This CDR3 region has 16 residues. CDR3 in amino acids: CASSPLSGRGGYEQFF. The CDR3 DNA follows: TGCGCCAGCAGCCCCCTCAGCGGGAGAGGCGGTTATGAGCAGTTCTTC. Full variable domain (outside the CDR3, taken from reference TRBV5-1 and TRBJ2-1): KAGVTQTPRYLIKTRGQQVTLSCSPISGHRSVSWYQQTPGQGLQFLFEYFSETQRNKGNFPGRFSGRQFSNSRSEMNVSTLELGDSALYLCASSPLSGRGGYEQFFGPGTRLTVL.

The chain combines TRBV12-3 or TRBV12-4 with TRBJ2-1, with 7 bases that match TRBD2. V lost 3 bases to trimming and J lost 3 bases; unmatched junction nucleotides: 5. The CDR3 is 15 residues long. CDR3 coding DNA: TGTGCCAGCAGTTTCCTCGGGGGGTACTACAATGAGCAGTTCTTC. Translating it yields CASSFLGGYYNEQFF.

The rearrangement links TRBV6-1 to TRBJ2-7, with 9 bases aligning to TRBD1. J lost 0 bases, V lost 5 bases, and 5 bases had no gene match. The CDR3 consists of 15 residues. Germline V CDR1 and CDR2: MNHNS, SASEGT. CDR3 loop: CASSRDRASSYEQYF. The CDR3 DNA follows: TGTGCCAGCAGTCGGGACAGGGCAAGCTCCTACGAGCAGTACTTC.